Given below is one T cell receptor beta chain in context. Antigen unknown. This record comes from a study of shared clonotypes between healthy human individuals. The V gene's germline CDR1 is MGHRA and CDR2 YSYEKL. The CDR3 contains 16 residues. V was clipped by 2 bases and J by 3 bases; unmatched bases: 2. Libraries were prepared by immunoSEQ multiplex PCR; TCRdb keeps only in-frame clonotypes and omits some of them. The repertoire has approximately 2.4 million clones, 95% of them found once; the top ten carry 0.13%. Study-wide findings and caveats: With several donors compared, 4.5% to 6.5% of naive CD4 clonotypes were shared. Donor clonotype sharing was expected to depend on sequencing depth.

This clonotype was obtained from a man between 18 and 35 years old in good health. V gene TRBV4-1 combines with J gene TRBJ2-5; 14 bases map to TRBD2. Sequenced input: naive CD4+ T cells sorted from blood. Subset defined: CD45RA+ positively selected. The CDR3 loop reads CASSQPGLAGEETQYF. CDR3 DNA sequence: TGCGCCAGCAGCCAACCGGGACTAGCGGGGGAAGAGACCCAGTACTTC.